These 2 T cell receptor beta chains share one sample of origin, sequenced in a study of blood T cell repertoires in COVID-19. Clones were read by immunoSEQ multiplex PCR, and TCRdb kept only the in-frame ones, dropping some. The sample has hundreds of thousands of clones, 81% seen once; the top ten hold about 8%. Sequencing was carried out using peripheral blood. All receptors derive from an elderly woman with acute or convalescent COVID-19.

This clone was seen only a few times. The chain couples TRBV19 to TRBJ1-1; perhaps TRBD1 as D (6 bases). The V and J ends lost 4 bases and 1 base respectively, with 13 bases between them. CDR3 length equals 15 residues. Germline V gives CDR1 LNHDA, CDR2 SQIVND (reference sequence). The CDR3 spells CASSKQGLGNTEAFF. DNA of the CDR3: TGTGCCAGTAGTAAACAGGGTCTTGGGAACACTGAAGCTTTCTTT.

Concerning this clone itself: This sample also contains other DNA sequences that code for the same CDR3. The chain employs TRBV5-1 and TRBJ2-1, with 14 nucleotides matching TRBD2. This CDR3 spans 16 amino acids. V was pared by 4 bases and J by 4 bases, with 4 bases of the junction left unmatched. Germline V CDR1 and CDR2: SGHRS, YFSETQ. In DNA form, the CDR3 reads TGCGCCAGCAGCCCCGGGACTAGCGGGGGATACAATGAGCAGTTCTTC. Translating it yields CASSPGTSGGYNEQFF.